This TCR beta chain was identified during a study of blood T cell repertoires in COVID-19. The overall study: Samples taken during acute and convalescent COVID-19 were collected in the United States, Italy and Spain. The analysed material was cDNA or gDNA that came from T cells, B-cell-depleted T cells, or PBMCs.

The CDR3 sequence is 12 residues long. V lost 6 bases to trimming and J lost 12 bases; unmatched junction nucleotides: 8. In the source study's methods: Amplification of reference gene primers provided the estimated nucleated cell counts. Method: immunoSEQ multiplex PCR; TCRdb's copy keeps in-frame clones and lacks some. That table supplies the V and J calls and clone size; D and trimming were determined from the DNA. The sample contains around 40,000 clones, about four fifths of which appear only once. The sequence was collected from an older man with active or convalescent COVID-19. The rearrangement uses TRBV12-3 or TRBV12-4 and TRBJ1-2; TRBD1 agrees at 9 bases. Sequenced: peripheral blood. CDR3 loop: CASRGTDRGHTF. CDR3 in DNA: TGTGCCAGCAGGGGAACGGACAGGGGTCACACCTTC.